Below, one T cell receptor beta chain is given with its context. The antigen it recognizes is unknown. Base-call qualities are not available, and no considerably larger clone is one nucleotide away. Sequencing relied on an Illumina NovaSeq 6000. cDNA libraries for TCRalpha and TCRbeta were prepared by 5'RACE using constant-segment primers, with sample barcodes and unique molecular identifiers added. RNA was extracted from every sample with Trizol reagent. Libraries were amplified in two PCR steps, with a second sample barcode and Illumina TruSeq adapters added in the second step. Sequencing of libraries was performed on an Illumina NovaSeq with 2 x 150 bp paired-end reads. In the original analysis: Reads were demultiplexed and collapsed into UMI-guided consensus sequences with migec v1.2.7. Using mixcr v2.1.11, UMI consensuses were aligned to TRA and TRB V and J templates and then assembled into clonotypes. Expanded or contracted clonotypes were those called significant by both edgeR and NoisET, with noise models trained on biological replicates. For edgeR calls, a false discovery rate-adjusted p below 0.01 and a log2 fold-change threshold of 1 were applied. As an exploratory analysis of dynamics, max-normalized trajectories of the 1000 most abundant clonotypes were examined by PCA with hierarchical clustering. Separately sequenced CD4+ and CD8+ repertoires were used to assign a CD4 or CD8 phenotype to each responding clone. TCRdb reworked the public reads: Q25 trimming with fastp, MiXCR clone assembly, productive beta chains retained. Every distinct CDR3 protein forms one entry, paired with its most common genes and DNA. The V and J calls and clone size come from TCRdb's table, not from the authors' own analysis. The sample yields 270,000 or so distinct CDR3 sequences; about a sixth were counted once. The ten largest account for 22% of the sample.

V is reduced by 0 bases and J by 1 base, leaving a spacing of 7 bases between them. Measured from the cysteine to the phenylalanine, the CDR3 is 15 residues long. Solely the CDR3 DNA is kept, with 45 bases framed from the first base. In the germline V gene, CDR1 corresponds to MGHRA and CDR2 to YSYEKL. The source of the sample is a study of T-cell memory formation after mild COVID-19 (dated by TCRdb to the early 2020s). Broadly, across the study: TCR sequence clusters from the two donors were found to be largely donor specific. The cohort comprised two young, previously healthy adult volunteers, one female and one male. Longitudinal TCRalpha and TCRbeta repertoire sequencing tracked T-cell clones expanding and contracting after mild COVID-19 in a couple of donors.

The study at large found these results: The study included only two mild cases, and larger cohorts that include severe cases with pre-infection samples were judged to be necessary. Contracting CD4+ clones were located mainly in the CM and EM memory subsets, whereas CD8+ clones were found to be enriched in EMRA. The second-wave clones that peaked on day 37 were not confirmed to be SARS-CoV-2 specific. Some responding clones were detected in pre-infection memory, suggesting pre-existing cross-reactive memory T cells joined the SARS-CoV-2 response. Balanced CD4/CD8 phenotypes were observed for clones contracting from day 15 to 85, whereas a bias towards CD4+ was observed for a second wave of clones expanding from day 15 to 37.

PBMCs were isolated by Ficoll-Paque density gradient centrifugation. The receptor was isolated from a man between 18 and 29 years old who had mild COVID-19 (a few samples of this study predate the infection). The sample titles of this study are shuffled in the database, so cell type and time point are left out; the donor was told from shared clones. Sequencing input: PBMCs or a T cell subset sorted from them (not recorded which). This chain joins TRBV4-1 to TRBJ1-5; D gene: possibly TRBD1, on 5 matching bases. The CDR3 protein is CASSQEGGSNQPQHF. The nucleotides read TGCGCCAGCAGCCAAGAGGGGGGGAGCAATCAGCCCCAGCATTTT.